The sequence of this T cell receptor beta chain was determined in a study of blood T cell repertoires in COVID-19. Study-level information: Italy, Spain and the United States were the sources of the convalescent and acute COVID-19 samples.

During active infection, Seattle patients enrolled and were then monitored through disease. Trimming at V came to 3 bases and at J to 4 bases, leaving 9 bases not matched to a gene. The CDR3 loop spans 15 amino acids. In germline, CDR1 is SGHNT, CDR2 YENEEA. In the authors' workflow: Using reference gene primer amplification, nucleated cell counts were estimated. The method was immunoSEQ multiplex PCR; TCRdb's version includes in-frame clones alone and lacks a portion of them. From that table come the V and J calls and clone size; the DNA was used to work out D and trimming. Of 150,000 to 200,000 clones in the sample, roughly nine tenths were seen once.

This sequence joins TRBV11-3 and TRBJ2-7; 7 bases map to TRBD2. The sample comprised peripheral blood. This sequence was found in a woman aged 55-69 years with COVID-19, enrolled during active disease. CDR3 in DNA: TGTGCCAGCAGCTTCCCCGGGCTAGCGGCTTACGAGCAGTACTTC. Protein product: CASSFPGLAAYEQYF.